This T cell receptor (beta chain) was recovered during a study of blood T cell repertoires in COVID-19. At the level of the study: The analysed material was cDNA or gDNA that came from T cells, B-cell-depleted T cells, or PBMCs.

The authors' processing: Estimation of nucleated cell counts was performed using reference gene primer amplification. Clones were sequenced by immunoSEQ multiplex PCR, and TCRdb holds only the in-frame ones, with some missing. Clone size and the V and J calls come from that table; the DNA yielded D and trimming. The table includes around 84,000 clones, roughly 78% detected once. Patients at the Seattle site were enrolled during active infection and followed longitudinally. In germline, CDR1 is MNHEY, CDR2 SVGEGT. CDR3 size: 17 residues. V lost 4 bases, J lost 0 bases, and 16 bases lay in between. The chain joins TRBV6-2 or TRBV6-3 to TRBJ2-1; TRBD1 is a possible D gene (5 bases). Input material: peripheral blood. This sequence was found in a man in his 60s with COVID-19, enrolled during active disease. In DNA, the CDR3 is TGTGCCAGCAGTTTCCGACGCGGACAACACTCCTACAATGAGCAGTTCTTC. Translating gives CASSFRRGQHSYNEQFF.